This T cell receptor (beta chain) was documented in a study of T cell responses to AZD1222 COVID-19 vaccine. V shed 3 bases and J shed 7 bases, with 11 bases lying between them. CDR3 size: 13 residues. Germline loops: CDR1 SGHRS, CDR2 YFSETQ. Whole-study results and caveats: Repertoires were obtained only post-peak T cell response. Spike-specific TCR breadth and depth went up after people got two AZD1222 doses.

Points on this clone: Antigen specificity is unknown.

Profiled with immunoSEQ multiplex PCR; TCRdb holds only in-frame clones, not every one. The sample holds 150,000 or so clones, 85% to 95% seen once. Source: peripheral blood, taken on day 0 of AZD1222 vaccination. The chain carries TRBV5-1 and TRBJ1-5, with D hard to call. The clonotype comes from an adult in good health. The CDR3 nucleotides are TGCGCCAGCAGCTCCACCGTAGACCAGCCCCAGCATTTT. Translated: CASSSTVDQPQHF.